This TCR beta chain was obtained from a study of shared clonotypes between healthy human individuals. Generated by immunoSEQ multiplex PCR, the TCRdb table keeps only in-frame clones and is missing some. The top ten hold over 0.12% of the sample, which has approximately 2.5 million clones, around 90% seen once. V was pared by 6 bases and J by 4 bases, with 8 bases of the junction left unmatched. CDR3 length: 15 amino acids. Germline V gives CDR1 MDHEN, CDR2 SYDVKM. Sequenced material: naive CD4+ T cells sorted from blood. Noted subset: CD45RA+ positively selected. The chain carries TRBV28 and TRBJ2-2; 7 bases fit TRBD1. The sequence came from a man between 18 and 35 years old in good health. CDR3 loop: CASSRDRVGTGELFF. The CDR3 coding sequence is TGTGCCAGCAGCAGAGACAGGGTCGGCACCGGGGAGCTGTTTTTT.